Each of the 13 T cell receptor beta chains below was sequenced from the same sample in a study of OX40 agonist ivuxolimab in advanced cancers. Only in-frame clones appear in the TCRdb table, and some are missing; sequencing was by immunoSEQ multiplex PCR. The sample consists of tens of thousands of clones, about nine tenths of them appearing once. Sequences were derived from CD4+ or CD8+ T cells sorted from blood, sampled in a trial of the OX40 agonist ivuxolimab. The receptor source for this set is an adult with an advanced solid tumor such as melanoma, head and neck, liver or kidney cancer.

V is TRBV11-3 and J is TRBJ2-5, with D unclear. The CDR3 runs 16 residues. The V gene lost 1 base and the J gene lost 5 bases, with 17 bases spanning the gap. The germline V gene has CDR1 SGHNT and CDR2 YENEEA. This CDR3 reads CASSLGGASPRETQYF. CDR3 coding DNA: TGTGCCAGCAGCTTAGGCGGCGCCAGCCCCAGGGAGACCCAGTACTTC.

The chain employs TRBV7-2 and TRBJ2-1; no definite D call. Germline values: CDR1 SGHTA, CDR2 FQGNSA. This CDR3 region has 13 residues. The V end was cut by 7 bases, the J end by 7 bases, with 14 bases between. CDR3 residues: CASTSNQVNEQFF. The DNA for the CDR3 is TGTGCCAGCACCTCTAACCAGGTGAATGAGCAGTTCTTC.

The rearrangement joins TRBV5-8 to TRBJ1-1; a possible D gene is TRBD1 (5 bases). Trimming cost V 1 base and J 5 bases, with 18 bases left between them. This CDR3 region has 16 residues. CDR1 is SGHTS and CDR2 is YDEGEE in the germline V gene. This chain's CDR3 is CASSLPPGTGGTEAFF. The CDR3 DNA is TGTGCCAGCAGCTTGCCCCCAGGGACCGGGGGAACTGAAGCTTTCTTT.

V usage is TRBV5-6 and J usage is TRBJ1-1; D ambiguous. The germline CDR1 and CDR2 sequences are SGHDT and YYEEEE. This CDR3 contains 15 residues. V lost 2 bases and J 0 bases, leaving 11 bases between the germline ends. The CDR3 reads CASSFRPYMNTEAFF. CDR3 DNA: TGTGCCAGCAGCTTTCGACCCTATATGAACACTGAAGCTTTCTTT.

The chain is built from TRBV7-7 and TRBJ2-5; 13 nucleotides agree with TRBD2. CDR1 and CDR2 (germline): SSHAT, FNYEAQ (reference sequence). The ends lost 1 base at V and 4 bases at J; junction bases unmatched: 9. The CDR3 contains 18 residues. The CDR3 protein is CASSLGGLAGSRSETQYF. The CDR3 coding sequence is TGTGCCAGCAGCTTAGGGGGACTAGCGGGAAGTCGGTCAGAGACCCAGTACTTC.

The CDR3 region has the DNA TGTGCCAGCAGGCGACAGGGGGCGGTGAACACTGAAGCTTTCTTT. This sequence encodes CASRRQGAVNTEAFF. The J gene is TRBJ1-1, the V gene TRBV6-5; 10 bases agree with TRBD1. Per the germline V gene, CDR1 is MNHEY and CDR2 is SVGAGI. There are 15 residues in the CDR3. Trimming took 6 bases from V and 0 from J; bases not matched to a gene: 4.

The chain links TRBV4-1 to TRBJ2-5; 8 nucleotides align to TRBD1. Germline V gene lookup returns CDR1 MGHRA and CDR2 YSYEKL. The CDR3 loop spans 15 amino acids. Trimming removed 0 bases from V and 7 bases from J; junction bases left unmatched: 7. The CDR3 DNA follows: TGCGCCAGCAGCCAAGATTCGACAGGGGAACGGACCCAGTACTTC. Residues: CASSQDSTGERTQYF.

This chain uses TRBV5-1 with TRBJ1-2, with a tentative D call TRBD1 (5 bases). Trimming removed 2 bases from V and 8 bases from J, with 13 bases in between. This CDR3 region has 13 residues. Germline V gene lookup returns CDR1 SGHRS and CDR2 YFSETQ. CDR3: CASSFNPRGGYTF. The DNA of the CDR3 is TGCGCCAGCAGCTTCAACCCTCGGGGCGGCTACACCTTC.

The chain links TRBV15 to TRBJ1-4; unclear D gene. This CDR3 spans 18 amino acids. The germline V gene has CDR1 LNHNV and CDR2 YYDKDF (reference sequence). Trimming took off 0 bases at V and 4 bases at J, with 18 bases between the two ends. CDR3 bases: TGTGCCACCAGCAGAGACAGAAACCCCCTACGAAGTAATGAAAAACTGTTTTTT. This sequence encodes CATSRDRNPLRSNEKLFF.

The V gene is TRBV7-3, the J gene TRBJ2-1, with TRBD2 matching over 11 bases. Per the germline V gene, CDR1 is SGHTA and CDR2 is FQGTGA. This CDR3 comprises 16 residues. V was pared by 2 bases and J by 7 bases, with 7 bases of the junction left unmatched. CDR3 DNA sequence: TGTGCCAGCAGCTTATTTACTAGCGGGAGATTAAATGAGCAGTTCTTC. Translation: CASSLFTSGRLNEQFF.

The rearrangement joins TRBV6-1 to TRBJ2-5; D call uncertain. This CDR3 spans 15 amino acids. V lost 6 bases, J lost 2 bases, and 16 bases lay in between. The germline V gene encodes CDR1 MNHNS and CDR2 SASEGT. The chain's CDR3 is CASRLLFDSQETQYF. Written as DNA, the CDR3 is TGTGCCAGCAGGCTGCTATTTGACTCGCAAGAGACCCAGTACTTC.

The gene calls are TRBV19 and TRBJ2-7; 10 bases fit TRBD2. Germline values: CDR1 LNHDA, CDR2 SQIVND (reference sequence). The CDR3 runs to 15 residues. V gave up 2 bases and J gave up 4 bases; unmatched junction bases: 5. CDR3 nucleotides: TGTGCCAGTAGTATACTCCTAGCGGGAGAATACGAGCAGTACTTC. Amino acid sequence: CASSILLAGEYEQYF.

CDR3 region: CATSREYPGEYYEQYF. In nucleotides, the CDR3 is TGTGCCACCAGCAGAGAGTACCCGGGGGAGTACTACGAGCAGTACTTC. The rearrangement joins TRBV15 to TRBJ2-7; tentatively, D is TRBD2 (6 bases). The V and J ends lost 0 bases and 3 bases respectively, with 15 bases between them. Per germline, CDR1 LNHNV and CDR2 YYDKDF (reference sequence). This CDR3 is 16 amino acids long.